These 30 T cell receptor beta chains were sequenced from one sample in a study of response to subunit inactivated influenza vaccine. TCRdb recomputed calls from the RT-PCR reads with MiXCR, one row per CDR3 protein. The data contain around 480,000 distinct CDR3 sequences, 16% of them singletons. This specimen was CD4+ T cells sorted from PBMCs, taken less than 30 months after vaccination. These receptors all come from a man aged 50 to 75 who received an inactivated influenza vaccine.

The gene calls are TRBV5-6 and TRBJ2-7, with D perhaps matching TRBD1 (6 bases). The CDR3 length is 15 residues. CDR1 is SGHDT, CDR2 YYEEEE, per germline. Deletions cut 3 bases from V and 3 bases from J, with 16 bases between. Here the CDR3 reads CASSSTGTENYEQYF. The CDR3 DNA follows: TGTGCCAGCAGCTCAACAGGGACGGAGAACTACGAGCAGTACTTC.

This chain uses TRBV12-3 or TRBV12-4 with TRBJ2-1; D is uncertain. With 2 bases removed from V and 13 bases from J, the gap between germline ends came to 12 bases. This CDR3 has 12 residues. The CDR3 nucleotides are TGTGCCAGCAGTTTATTGGGTCAGGCCCAGTTCTTC. This sequence encodes CASSLLGQAQFF.

V usage is TRBV29-1 and J usage is TRBJ2-3, with a possible D match to TRBD1 (6 bases). This CDR3 contains 12 residues. The germline V gene has CDR1 SQVTM and CDR2 ANQGSEA. The V end lost 2 bases, the J end lost 5 bases, and 8 bases lay between the germline ends. For the CDR3, the DNA is TGCAGCGTTGAAACAGGGTTAGATACGCAGTATTTT. Residues: CSVETGLDTQYF.

The rearrangement uses TRBV4-2 and TRBJ1-1; D ambiguous. The CDR3 length is 15 residues. Per germline, CDR1 LGHNA and CDR2 YNFKEQ. Trimming removed 1 base from V and 4 bases from J, with 13 bases in between. The CDR3 protein is CASSQGGGSVTEAFF. In DNA, the CDR3 is TGTGCCAGCAGCCAAGGAGGAGGGTCTGTCACTGAAGCTTTCTTT.

This clonotype was observed a few times. This chain links TRBV7-8 with TRBJ1-5; 8 bases line up with TRBD1. The CDR3 length is 14 residues. V was clipped by 6 bases and J by 5 bases; unmatched bases: 6. CDR1 SGHVS and CDR2 FQNEAQ come from the germline V gene. The CDR3 region has the DNA TGTGCCAGCAGTCGACAGGGGTCCGATCAGCCCCAGCATTTT. Amino acids: CASSRQGSDQPQHF.

The CDR3 reads CASSRQGANIQYF. The CDR3 nucleotides read TGTGCCAGCAGTCGACAGGGGGCAAACATTCAGTACTTC. The rearrangement links TRBV28 to TRBJ2-4; the match to TRBD1 covers 10 bases. Losses at the gene ends were 5 bases for V and 6 bases for J; bases not matched to a gene: 1. The CDR3 sequence is 13 residues long. Germline CDR1 is MDHEN and CDR2 is SYDVKM. Drawing the rest from reference TRBV28 and TRBJ2-4, the complete variable domain is DVKVTQSSRYLVKRTGEKVFLECVQDMDHENMFWYRQDPGLGLRLIYFSYDVKMKEKGDIPEGYSVSREKKERFSLILESASTNQTSMYLCASSRQGANIQYFGAGTRLSVL.

V usage is TRBV5-6 and J usage is TRBJ2-3; 12 bases agree with TRBD2. Germline-derived CDR1 and CDR2 are SGHDT and YYEEEE. The CDR3 has 16 amino acids. The V and J ends lost 0 bases and 7 bases, in that order; junction bases with no gene match: 6. The DNA for the CDR3 is TGTGCCAGCAGCTTGGGAACTAGCGGGGGGTGGAATACGCAGTATTTT. This codes for CASSLGTSGGWNTQYF. Complete variable domain (other parts from reference TRBV5-6 and TRBJ2-3): DAGVTQSPTHLIKTRGQQVTLRCSPKSGHDTVSWYQQALGQGPQFIFQYYEEEERQRGNFPDRFSGHQFPNYSSELNVNALLLGDSALYLCASSLGTSGGWNTQYFGPGTRLTVL.

V is TRBV30 and J is TRBJ1-5; D call uncertain. Germline V gene lookup returns CDR1 GTSNPN and CDR2 SVGIG (reference sequence). V was cut by 1 base and J by 7 bases, with 11 bases left in between. The CDR3 extends over 13 amino acids. The CDR3 DNA follows: TGTGCCTGGAGTGAACAGAGGGCCCAGCCCCAGCATTTT. Encoded protein: CAWSEQRAQPQHF.

The V and J genes are TRBV18 and TRBJ1-1; weak D call: TRBD1 (6 bases). V lost 3 bases and J lost 2, with 16 bases in between. Germline-derived CDR1 and CDR2 are KGHSH and LQKENI. The CDR3 runs to 16 residues. CDR3 bases: TGTGCCAGCTCACCGCAGGGGTTGAGGGTTAACACTGAAGCTTTCTTT. As protein: CASSPQGLRVNTEAFF.

The chain is built from TRBV20-1 and TRBJ2-1; 9 bases are a match to TRBD2. Germline V gene lookup returns CDR1 DFQATT and CDR2 SNEGSKA (reference sequence). V was pared by 3 bases and J by 10 bases, with 13 bases of the junction left unmatched. The CDR3 consists of 15 residues. Here the CDR3 DNA reads TGCAGTGCTAGTGTCGCGGGGGGGCCCGCAATGGAGCAGTTCTTC. Its protein product is CSASVAGGPAMEQFF.

Here the CDR3 DNA reads TGTGCCAGCAGCTTAGAAGTCTGGGACAGGGGGCTCGGAGAGCAGTACTTC. Translating it yields CASSLEVWDRGLGEQYF. The chain has TRBV7-6 and TRBJ2-7; 12 nucleotides align to TRBD1. V lost 1 base, J lost 7 bases, and 11 bases stayed unmatched. CDR3 length: 17 amino acids. Per germline, CDR1 SGHVS and CDR2 FNYEAQ.

The V and J genes are TRBV7-9 and TRBJ1-2; D ambiguous. Trimming left V 6 bases short and J 2 bases short, with 13 bases between. Germline CDR1 is SEHNR and CDR2 is FQNEAQ (reference sequence). This CDR3 comprises 14 residues. The CDR3 nucleotides read TGTGCCAGCAGTCCTAGGACCCTCAACTATGGCTACACCTTC. This codes for CASSPRTLNYGYTF.

This clonotype was counted only a few times. The rearrangement links TRBV27 to TRBJ2-2; 10 bases are shared with TRBD1. Germline trimming cut 4 bases from V and 7 bases from J; bases unmatched to any gene: 3. The CDR3 is made up of 14 amino acids. CDR1 and CDR2 (germline): MNHEY, SMNVEV (reference sequence). The CDR3 nucleotides read TGTGCCAGCAGTTCCAGGGACAGGGGCGGGGAGCTGTTTTTT. Amino acid sequence: CASSSRDRGGELFF.

This chain links TRBV18 with TRBJ2-1; D call uncertain. From germline, CDR1 is KGHSH and CDR2 LQKENI. Trimming left V 3 bases short and J 8 bases short, with 14 bases between. The CDR3 covers 14 residues. CDR3 sequence: CASSPQIDPDEQFF. The CDR3 region has the DNA TGTGCCAGCTCACCTCAAATAGACCCCGATGAGCAGTTCTTC.

This clonotype was detected ten times or more. The chain uses TRBV29-1 and TRBJ1-2, with 7 bases lining up with TRBD1. The trim removed 7 bases at V and 9 bases at J, leaving 8 bases unmatched. The length of the CDR3 is 11 residues. The V gene's germline CDR1 is SQVTM and CDR2 ANQGSEA. The CDR3 loop is CSGRQGLSYTF. CDR3 DNA sequence: TGCAGCGGAAGACAGGGCCTAAGCTACACCTTC.

The rearrangement uses TRBV20-1 and TRBJ2-3; no definite D call. This CDR3 spans 11 amino acids. Per the germline V gene, CDR1 is DFQATT and CDR2 is SNEGSKA (reference sequence). CDR3: CSLGPTDTQYF. The CDR3 DNA follows: TGCAGCCTAGGCCCCACAGATACGCAGTATTTT.

This clonotype turned up a few times. The chain uses TRBV20-1 and TRBJ2-2; maybe TRBD2 (6 bases). The V end lost 4 bases, the J end lost 3 bases, and 12 bases lay between the germline ends. The germline V gene encodes CDR1 DFQATT and CDR2 SNEGSKA (reference sequence). This CDR3 comprises 14 residues. The CDR3, as DNA: TGCAGTGCTAAGGCGGGACCCTACACCGGGGAGCTGTTTTTT. Translation: CSAKAGPYTGELFF.

This clonotype was found a few times. The J gene is TRBJ2-7, the V gene TRBV14; D not resolved. Trimming stripped 4 bases from V and 2 bases from J, with 6 bases between. The CDR3 runs to 12 residues. In germline, CDR1 is SGHDN, CDR2 FVKESK. The DNA of the CDR3 is TGTGCCAGCAGCCGAAATGCCTACGAGCAGTACTTC. Protein: CASSRNAYEQYF. The whole variable domain, filled in from reference TRBV14 and TRBJ2-7, reads EAGVTQFPSHSVIEKGQTVTLRCDPISGHDNLYWYRRVMGKEIKFLLHFVKESKQDESGMPNNRFLAERTGGTYSTLKVQPAELEDSGVYFCASSRNAYEQYFGPGTRLTVT.

This clonotype has more than one count but fewer than ten. V gene TRBV28 combines with J gene TRBJ2-2; unclear D gene. The germline V gene has CDR1 MDHEN and CDR2 SYDVKM. V lost 2 bases to trimming and J lost 1 base, with 8 bases between them. The CDR3 is 15 residues long. The CDR3: CASSLLELNTGELFF. DNA of the CDR3: TGTGCCAGCAGTTTACTAGAGTTGAACACCGGGGAGCTGTTTTTT.

In its sample, this clonotype was seen a few times. The CDR3 nucleotides read TGCAGTGCGACCGGGACTTCTTATGGCTACACCTTC. Its translation is CSATGTSYGYTF. This sequence joins TRBV20-1 and TRBJ1-2; tentative D call: TRBD1 (5 bases). The germline gives CDR1 DFQATT, CDR2 SNEGSKA (reference sequence). V dropped 6 bases and J dropped 5 bases, with 13 bases sitting between them. CDR3 length: 12 amino acids.

There are a few counts of this clonotype. The CDR3: CASSPGTGGAYYQETQYF. Here the CDR3 DNA reads TGTGCCAGCAGTCCGGGGACAGGGGGCGCGTATTATCAAGAGACCCAGTACTTC. The rearrangement joins TRBV28 to TRBJ2-5, with 12 bases aligning to TRBD1. The CDR3 covers 18 residues. The trim removed 5 bases at V and 2 bases at J, leaving 12 bases unmatched. Germline assignment: CDR1 MDHEN and CDR2 SYDVKM.

This clonotype turned up a few times. This sequence joins TRBV29-1 and TRBJ2-7, with 7 bases lining up with TRBD1. V was pared by 0 bases and J by 2 bases, with 7 bases of the junction left unmatched. The CDR3 has 15 amino acids. Germline V gene data show CDR1 as SQVTM and CDR2 as ANQGSEA. The CDR3 bases are TGCAGCGTTGAAGAACGGACAGGTCATCCCTACGAGCAGTACTTC. It specifies CSVEERTGHPYEQYF.

The V and J genes are TRBV7-9 and TRBJ1-3; 7 bases fit TRBD1. The V and J ends lost 5 bases and 4 bases, in that order; junction bases with no gene match: 8. Germline V CDR1 and CDR2: SEHNR, FQNEAQ (reference sequence). The CDR3 is 15 residues long. The CDR3 reads CASSREGAVGNTIYF. The CDR3 nucleotides are TGTGCCAGCAGCCGCGAGGGGGCCGTGGGAAACACCATATATTTT.

The chain recombines TRBV7-8 with TRBJ1-1; TRBD1 is a possible D gene (6 bases). Trimming shortened V by 1 base and J by 8 bases, and 14 bases separated the two germline ends. CDR1 and CDR2 from the germline V gene are SGHVS and FQNEAQ. This CDR3 comprises 14 residues. In DNA form, the CDR3 reads TGTGCCAGCAGCTTAGGTCCTAGCGACAGGGAAGCTTTCTTT. This translates into CASSLGPSDREAFF.

This clonotype was found a few times. This CDR3 is CSAREGTGVVRNQPQHF. CDR3 bases: TGCAGTGCTAGGGAGGGGACAGGGGTAGTCCGCAATCAGCCCCAGCATTTT. The rearrangement joins TRBV20-1 to TRBJ1-5, with 10 bases that match TRBD1. The CDR3 has 17 residues. The germline V gene has CDR1 DFQATT and CDR2 SNEGSKA (reference sequence). Trimming took 3 bases from V and 2 from J; bases not matched to a gene: 10.

The genes are TRBV29-1 and TRBJ1-3; 7 nucleotides line up with TRBD1. J was trimmed by 1 base and V by 3 bases; bases with no gene match: 3. The CDR3 length is 14 residues. Germline V lookup: CDR1 SQVTM, CDR2 ANQGSEA. The CDR3 reads CSVDRGRSGNTIYF. CDR3 bases: TGCAGCGTTGACAGGGGGAGATCTGGAAACACCATATATTTT.

The J gene is TRBJ2-3, the V gene TRBV4-3; weak D call: TRBD2 (6 bases). This CDR3 region has 14 residues. V gave up 9 bases and J gave up 2 bases, with 15 bases separating them. CDR1 and CDR2 from the germline V gene are LGHNA and YSLEER. This CDR3 reads CASQGDLYTDTQYF. The CDR3 region has the DNA TGCGCCAGTCAAGGGGACTTGTACACAGATACGCAGTATTTT.

The table lists this clonotype with a few counts. CDR3 in amino acids: CASSASGDNQPQHF. DNA of the CDR3: TGCGCCAGCAGCGCCTCAGGGGACAATCAGCCCCAGCATTTT. This chain uses TRBV5-1 with TRBJ1-5; a possible D gene is TRBD1 (6 bases). Germline CDR1 and CDR2: SGHRS and YFSETQ. V lost 4 bases and J 3 bases, leaving 11 bases between the germline ends. The CDR3 extends over 14 amino acids. The full variable domain, completed using reference TRBV5-1 and TRBJ1-5, is KAGVTQTPRYLIKTRGQQVTLSCSPISGHRSVSWYQQTPGQGLQFLFEYFSETQRNKGNFPGRFSGRQFSNSRSEMNVSTLELGDSALYLCASSASGDNQPQHFGDGTRLSIL.

V is TRBV6-2 or TRBV6-3 and J is TRBJ2-5; no clear D. The germline V and J ends were trimmed by 2 bases and 2 bases, with 12 bases remaining between them. CDR3 length: 15 residues. CDR1 and CDR2 (germline): MNHEY, SVGEGT. CDR3 in DNA: TGTGCCAGCAGTTACGGAGCAGCTTTTCAAGAGACCCAGTACTTC. Translated: CASSYGAAFQETQYF.

The chain recombines TRBV7-2 with TRBJ2-1; TRBD2 agrees at 7 bases. The length of the CDR3 is 18 residues. Germline CDR1 reads SGHTA; CDR2 reads FQGNSA. Trimming cost V 0 bases and J 0 bases; bases outside gene matches: 8. CDR3 coding DNA: TGTGCCAGCAGCTTAGCTCCTGTGGGGACTACCTCCTACAATGAGCAGTTCTTC. It yields the protein CASSLAPVGTTSYNEQFF.